Listed below are T cell receptor beta chains from one sample, sequenced in a study of blood T cell repertoires in COVID-19. TCRdb's table, derived via immunoSEQ multiplex PCR, lists solely in-frame clones and lacks some. This table has fewer than 700,000 clones, approximately 88% appearing once. The sequenced material came from peripheral blood. The receptors originated from a woman in her fifties or sixties with COVID-19, enrolled during active disease. Both conserved end residues are part of each CDR3. Each record gives: clone size, V gene, J gene, D gene, CDR3 protein, CDR3 DNA. D genes are given only for firm matches. The size field is filled for only some rows; it gives once, few, many or a size class.

NA	TRBV6-2/TRBV6-3	TRBJ1-1	NA	CASSYSGGRLF	TGTGCCAGCAGTTACTCTGGAGGACGCCTCTTT
NA	TRBV19	TRBJ2-7	TRBD2	CASSTQRGDSYEQYF	TGTGCCAGTAGTACCCAGCGGGGAGACTCCTACGAGCAGTACTTC
NA	TRBV7-6	TRBJ1-6	NA	CASSSGVLNSPLHF	TGTGCCAGCAGTTCAGGCGTCTTAAATTCACCCCTCCACTTT
NA	TRBV28	TRBJ1-3	NA	CASIGAYTIYF	TGTGCCAGCATTGGGGCTTACACCATATATTTT
NA	TRBV6-6	TRBJ1-4	NA	CASSYVGGGREKLFF	TGTGCCAGCAGTTACGTTGGGGGCGGGAGGGAAAAACTGTTTTTT
NA	TRBV6-5	TRBJ1-2	TRBD1	CASRGQGAGYGYTF	TGTGCCAGCCGCGGACAGGGGGCTGGCTATGGCTACACCTTC
NA	TRBV25-1	TRBJ1-1	NA	CASSELGGNTEAFF	TGTGCCAGCAGTGAATTGGGGGGGAACACTGAAGCTTTCTTT
NA	TRBV4-1	TRBJ1-2	TRBD1	CASSQGTGRGSGYTF	TGCGCCAGCAGCCAAGGGACAGGGCGGGGGTCTGGCTACACCTTC
NA	TRBV7-2	TRBJ2-3	TRBD1	CASSLDGTGTDTQYF	TGTGCCAGCAGCTTAGACGGGACAGGGACAGATACGCAGTATTTT
NA	TRBV11-3	TRBJ2-1	TRBD2	CASSLGTSGGAYNEQFF	TGTGCCAGCAGCTTAGGGACTAGCGGGGGGGCCTACAATGAGCAGTTCTTC
NA	TRBV5-1	TRBJ2-5	NA	CASSLGFRVETQYF	TGCGCCAGCAGCTTGGGTTTTAGAGTAGAGACCCAGTACTTC
NA	TRBV30	TRBJ1-1	NA	CAWVSGYNTEAFF	TGTGCCTGGGTCTCGGGTTATAACACTGAAGCTTTCTTT
NA	TRBV18	TRBJ1-2	TRBD1	CASSPPTGGAYGYTF	TGTGCCAGCTCACCACCGACAGGGGGCGCGTATGGCTACACCTTC
NA	TRBV14	TRBJ2-3	NA	CASSQDSVSTDTQYF	TGTGCCAGCAGCCAAGATTCGGTTAGCACAGATACGCAGTATTTT
NA	TRBV2	TRBJ2-1	NA	CASSPRSNEQFF	TGTGCCAGCTCGCCCCGTAGCAATGAGCAGTTCTTC
once	TRBV15	TRBJ1-4	NA	CATSRGPATNEKLFF	TGTGCCACCAGCAGGGGCCCCGCAACTAATGAAAAACTGTTTTTT
NA	TRBV19	TRBJ1-5	TRBD1	CASSIPPGQGRNQPQHF	TGTGCCAGTAGTATACCCCCAGGACAGGGACGGAATCAGCCCCAGCATTTT
NA	TRBV20-1	TRBJ1-5	TRBD1	CSASQGARNQPQHF	TGCAGTGCTAGTCAGGGGGCCCGTAATCAGCCCCAGCATTTT
NA	TRBV12-3/TRBV12-4	TRBJ2-2	NA	CASSPRRSGELFF	TGTGCCAGCAGTCCGCGGAGGAGCGGGGAGCTGTTTTTT
NA	TRBV6-5	TRBJ2-2	NA	CAHGGTGELFF	TGTGCCCATGGGGGGACCGGGGAGCTGTTTTTT
NA	TRBV30	TRBJ2-3	TRBD1	CAWRQGATDTQYF	TGTGCCTGGAGACAGGGGGCCACAGATACGCAGTATTTT
NA	TRBV7-8	TRBJ1-5	NA	CASSPERGHQPQHF	TGTGCCAGCAGCCCAGAAAGGGGCCACCAGCCCCAGCATTTT
NA	TRBV4-2	TRBJ2-1	TRBD2	CASTQQGGADEQFF	TGTGCCAGCACCCAGCAGGGAGGGGCGGATGAGCAGTTCTTC
NA	TRBV5-1	TRBJ1-1	TRBD1	CASGPRTGGNTEAFF	TGCGCCAGCGGTCCACGGACAGGGGGGAACACTGAAGCTTTCTTT
NA	TRBV6-5	TRBJ2-5	NA	CASSRGQQETQYF	TGTGCCAGCAGTCGAGGACAGCAAGAGACCCAGTACTTC
NA	TRBV5-1	TRBJ2-7	TRBD1	CASREGTGPYEQYF	TGCGCCAGCAGAGAGGGGACAGGACCCTACGAGCAGTACTTC
NA	TRBV11-2	TRBJ1-2	NA	CASSLRFRGDYGYTF	TGTGCCAGCAGCTTACGCTTCCGGGGGGACTATGGCTACACCTTC
NA	TRBV30	TRBJ2-3	TRBD1	CAWSDGNRGSTDTQYF	TGTGCCTGGAGCGACGGGAACAGGGGGTCGACAGATACGCAGTATTTT
NA	TRBV7-2	TRBJ1-4	NA	CASSFPYVPEKLFF	TGTGCCAGCAGCTTCCCCTACGTGCCTGAAAAACTGTTTTTT
once	TRBV29-1	TRBJ1-2	NA	CSVEGRTGYTF	TGCAGCGTCGAGGGTCGCACTGGCTACACCTTC
NA	TRBV7-3	TRBJ1-1	NA	CASSLGGAGQAENTEAFF	TGTGCCAGCAGCTTAGGTGGGGCAGGTCAAGCTGAGAACACTGAAGCTTTCTTT
NA	TRBV5-6	TRBJ1-4	TRBD1	CASSRTGDEKLFF	TGTGCCAGCAGCCGGACAGGGGATGAAAAACTGTTTTTT
NA	TRBV6-5	TRBJ2-7	TRBD1	CASSYSGQGADEQYF	TGTGCCAGCAGTTACTCGGGACAGGGGGCAGACGAGCAGTACTTC
NA	TRBV5-1	TRBJ2-2	NA	CASSLGGFPGELFF	TGCGCCAGCAGCTTAGGAGGGTTCCCCGGGGAGCTGTTTTTT
NA	TRBV5-4	TRBJ1-1	NA	CASRPDSTLNTEAFF	TGTGCCAGCAGACCGGACAGCACTCTGAACACTGAAGCTTTCTTT
NA	TRBV7-6	TRBJ2-1	TRBD2	CASSLGLARNEQFF	TGTGCCAGCAGCTTAGGACTAGCTAGGAATGAGCAGTTCTTC
NA	TRBV24-1	TRBJ1-5	NA	CATSAPGVGAFQPQHF	TGTGCCACCAGTGCCCCCGGTGTAGGGGCGTTTCAGCCCCAGCATTTT
NA	TRBV6-2/TRBV6-3	TRBJ2-1	TRBD1	CASSSGTGVDEQFF	TGTGCCAGCAGTTCCGGGACAGGGGTCGATGAGCAGTTCTTC
NA	TRBV10-3	TRBJ1-5	NA	CAISDGTGGAPQHF	TGTGCCATCAGTGATGGTACAGGCGGGGCGCCCCAGCATTTT
NA	TRBV5-1	TRBJ2-3	TRBD2	CASSLVASGGLADTQYF	TGCGCCAGCAGCTTGGTTGCTAGCGGGGGGTTGGCAGATACGCAGTATTTT
few	TRBV9	TRBJ1-4	TRBD1	CASSAKTGVEKLFF	TGTGCCAGCAGCGCGAAGACAGGGGTCGAAAAACTGTTTTTT
NA	TRBV9	TRBJ1-2	TRBD1	CASYPGDRGFSGGYTF	TGTGCCAGCTACCCCGGGGACAGGGGTTTTTCTGGTGGCTACACCTTC
NA	TRBV23-1	TRBJ1-1	NA	CASSQGGEAFF	TGCGCCAGCAGTCAAGGGGGGGAAGCTTTCTTT
NA	TRBV9	TRBJ2-7	NA	CASSPYYASYEQYF	TGTGCCAGCAGCCCGTACTACGCCTCCTACGAGCAGTACTTC
once	TRBV5-4	TRBJ1-1	NA	CASSPGINTEAFF	TGTGCCAGCAGCCCGGGGATTAACACTGAAGCTTTCTTT
NA	TRBV10-3	TRBJ1-4	NA	CAISLTVGEKLFF	TGTGCCATCAGCTTGACAGTGGGAGAAAAACTGTTTTTT
NA	TRBV10-2	TRBJ1-5	NA	CASSETGYSNQPQHF	TGCGCCAGCAGTGAGACAGGGTATAGCAATCAGCCCCAGCATTTT
once	TRBV7-9	TRBJ1-5	NA	CASSLDQQPQHF	TGTGCCAGCAGCTTAGACCAGCAGCCCCAGCATTTT
NA	TRBV28	TRBJ1-3	TRBD1	CASNRGLGNTIYF	TGTGCCAGCAACAGGGGACTCGGAAACACCATATATTTT
NA	TRBV18	TRBJ2-7	NA	CASSPGMGASYEQYF	TGTGCCAGCTCACCAGGCATGGGGGCCTCCTACGAGCAGTACTTC